The sequence of this T cell receptor beta chain was determined in a study of shared clonotypes between healthy human individuals. Notes on this clone: Antigen: not known.

Assay used: immunoSEQ multiplex PCR; TCRdb lists only in-frame clones, some missing. The sample has millions of clones, 93% seen once. The CDR3 has 15 residues. Germline-derived CDR1 and CDR2 are MDHEN and SYDVKM. J lost 9 bases, V lost 6 bases, and 9 bases had no gene match. Study outcomes and limitations: An expected dependence of interdonor clonotype sharing on sequencing depth was noted.

The TCR originated in a man younger than 30 in good health. Some clones in this sample may be carry-over from other donors' samples. V is TRBV28 and J is TRBJ1-6; TRBD1 matches 9 bases. Sequencing was performed on naive CD4+ T cells from PBMCs. Subset denoted: CD45RA+ positively selected. The CDR3, as DNA: TGTGCCAGCAGCCAAACAGGGGGCGGTCGTTCACCCCTCCACTTT. Its translation is CASSQTGGGRSPLHF.